The rows below give T cell receptor beta chains drawn from one sample of a study of breast tumors, draining lymph nodes, adjacent tissues. MiXCR was run by TCRdb on the multiplex PCR reads, yielding one entry per CDR3 protein. The data show about 110,000 distinct CDR3 sequences, 30% seen once. Sample: axillary lymph node tissue. All receptors come from a female donor with breast cancer. Some clones in this sample may be carry-over from other donors' samples. Both conserved end residues are part of each CDR3. A D gene is named only where the DNA matches it firmly. Where a row states a size, it is once, few, many or the class of an expanded clone; other rows omit it.

DNA: TGCAGCGTCCTACCGGGACAAGATACGCAGTATTTT
CDR3: CSVLPGQDTQYF
size: .
D: .
J: TRBJ2-3
V: TRBV29-1

DNA: TGTGCCACCTCAACCCCGGGGGAGACCCAGTACTTC
CDR3: CATSTPGETQYF
size: many
D: .
J: TRBJ2-5
V: TRBV6-2/TRBV6-3

DNA: TGTGCCAGCTCCCCAAGGACAGGGATGAACACTGAAGCTTTCTTT
CDR3: CASSPRTGMNTEAFF
size: .
D: TRBD1
J: TRBJ1-1
V: TRBV18

DNA: TGCAGCGTTGTTTTCAGGGTGAAGGTCGACGCTGAAGCTTTCTTT
CDR3: CSVVFRVKVDAEAFF
size: many
D: .
J: TRBJ1-1
V: TRBV29-1

DNA: TGCAGCGTTTTCACAGATACGCAGTATTTT
CDR3: CSVFTDTQYF
size: many
D: .
J: TRBJ2-3
V: TRBV29-1

DNA: TGTGCCAGCAGTTTATATAGCGGGAGCGAGCAGTACTTC
CDR3: CASSLYSGSEQYF
size: many
D: TRBD2
J: TRBJ2-7
V: TRBV27

DNA: TGTGCCAGCAGCCGGGACAGGCTCTCCTACGAGCAGTACTTC
CDR3: CASSRDRLSYEQYF
size: many
D: TRBD1
J: TRBJ2-7
V: TRBV7-6

DNA: TGTGCCAGCAGCGTAGCTCACCACAATGAGCAGTTCTTC
CDR3: CASSVAHHNEQFF
size: many
D: .
J: TRBJ2-1
V: TRBV9

DNA: TGTGCCAGCAGTGCTCCACCTGGGCGCACAGATACGCAGTATTTT
CDR3: CASSAPPGRTDTQYF
size: many
D: .
J: TRBJ2-3
V: TRBV6-1

DNA: TGTGCCAGCAGCTTGGCCGCTAGCCCCTACGAGCAGTACTTC
CDR3: CASSLAASPYEQYF
size: many
D: .
J: TRBJ2-7
V: TRBV5-5

DNA: TGCGCCAGCAGCCAAGGGTGGGACGGCCGCCTGGGCGGCTACACCTTC
CDR3: CASSQGWDGRLGGYTF
size: many
D: .
J: TRBJ1-2
V: TRBV4-1

DNA: TGCGCCAGCAGCTTGCCTAGCGGGAACACAGATACGCAGTATTTT
CDR3: CASSLPSGNTDTQYF
size: many
D: TRBD2
J: TRBJ2-3
V: TRBV5-1

DNA: TGTGCCACAGGGGCGGAGACCCAGTACTTC
CDR3: CATGAETQYF
size: many
D: .
J: TRBJ2-5
V: TRBV10-3

DNA: TGTGCCAGCAGCCAGGACACCGGTAGCTCCTACGAGCAGTACTTC
CDR3: CASSQDTGSSYEQYF
size: .
D: .
J: TRBJ2-7
V: TRBV7-2

DNA: TGTCCCAGCAGCCAAGTCAGGGGGCTTCCCAATCAGCCCCAGCATTTT
CDR3: CPSSQVRGLPNQPQHF
size: .
D: TRBD1
J: TRBJ1-5
V: TRBV3-1